This T cell receptor beta chain originates from a study of cytomegalovirus exposure and HLA in healthy donors listed by TCRdb under 2017. Some background on the complete study: According to an earlier analysis of 550 to 700 of the donors, 200 million or so T cells yielded over 100 million unique TCR beta sequences and more than 250 Gb of sequence data. In a later analysis, previously published TCR beta repertoires from several hundred donors were re-analyzed and high-resolution HLA genotyping was added so that TCR occurrence patterns could be studied. Typing coverage varied by locus: roughly 620-640 donors for A, B, C, DRB1 and DQB1; roughly 520 for DQA1; about 590 for DPA1; approximately 490 for DPB1. Genome-wide SNP genotypes for about 60% of the roughly 700 donors were used in a later genetic analysis, which treated that subset as a discovery cohort. The study profiled the T cell repertoires of 550 to 700 subjects by immunosequencing and related them to cytomegalovirus serostatus. Among the roughly 390 genotyped donors, roughly 80% belonged to the genetic ancestry cluster associated with self-reported Caucasian donors. Donor age, sex, ethnicity and CMV serostatus were compiled alongside the repertoire data. The aim of the study was to test whether cataloging public T cell receptors could identify signatures of past pathogen exposure. Because of strong linkage in the cohort, roughly five DR-DQ haplotypes were treated as single units for association and clustering. The later analysis used no new phenotypic data to find candidate immune exposures, relying instead on TCR beta sequences and their occurrence across donors. Both class I and class II loci were covered by HLA typing, at four-digit resolution. To predict cytomegalovirus infection status, the study combined high-throughput TCR immunosequencing, statistical association of individual TCRs with disease status, and machine learning. Along with the roughly 670-subject first cohort, a separate validation cohort of around 110 different subjects was used. An early release covering roughly 640 HLA-typed donors comprised roughly 300 gigabases of sequencing data and roughly 86 million unique TCR sequences. Among 350 to 400 genotyped donors of the cohort, an average of about 240,000 unique TCR beta nucleotide sequences were sequenced per donor, roughly 20% of them non-productive. An earlier analysis of 587 of the donors used high-throughput TCR beta sequencing to judge whether each TCR beta V gene segment behaved as functional or pseudogenic. Every discovery cohort repertoire had been produced on one sequencing platform. What the research found in general, with its limitations: A further reported finding was that TCR beta sequences accurately predicted the HLA-A and HLA-B alleles for most subjects in the first cohort. The study gave a list of 150 to 200 TCR beta chains associated with cytomegalovirus. Three of the identified cytomegalovirus-associated TCR beta chains were confirmed in vitro to be specific for cytomegalovirus antigens. Because some donors lacked HLA typing at each locus, the association tests relied only on the typed subset. According to the authors, the approach could potentially be generalized to other disease states and immunological phenotypes. A later analysis reported that several top co-occurrence clusters appeared linked to parvovirus B19, influenza, CMV and Epstein-Barr virus. Cytomegalovirus status was reported to be diagnosed by the classifier with high specificity and sensitivity in both the original and validation cohorts. In an earlier analysis of 587 of the donors, most TCR beta V segments appeared in productive rearrangements about 87% or about 30% of the time, broadly matching IMGT annotations. While some public TCRs were present in many individuals, most TCR sequences turned up only very rarely across donors. A group of highly shared sequence variants was considered likely to be a technical artifact of the sequencing pipeline. Correlated functional status among segregating V segments might reflect linkage disequilibrium, but an unknown experimental factor could not be ruled out. An association between a missense DCLRE1C variant and V-gene and J-gene trimming of TCR beta chains was found in a later genetic analysis and replicated in an independent cohort. When HLA alleles, especially DR and DQ, strongly co-occurred, attributing TCR associations to individual alleles was difficult. Presence/absence analyses assumed roughly uniform sequencing depth across donors, an assumption that may not hold. CMV serostatus was the only immune exposure information available for the cohort. In a later analysis, most CMV-associated TCR beta chains were found to appear HLA-restricted, with HLA associations seemingly driven largely by CMV exposure. Compared with equally common non-associated chains, HLA-associated TCR beta chains in a later analysis were more clonally expanded and had lower generation probabilities. Only TCR beta chains were sequenced in this cohort, and the absence of alpha or paired-chain data limited detectable features. At a false discovery rate of 0.05, a later analysis linked under 20,000 TCR beta sequences to specific HLA alleles. Because counts were too low, seventeen rarely observed V segments, including chromosome 9 orphons, were excluded from the earlier analysis of some 540 of the donors. According to a later genetic analysis, donors in an Asian-associated ancestry cluster had fewer N-insertions in productive TCRs than the approximately 710-donor mean. Because the 87-base-pair reads could not distinguish some IMGT-functional V segments, including TRBV6-2 and TRBV6-3, those segments were excluded. According to a later analysis, TCR association rates differed among HLA loci, with DRB1 alleles showing the most associated TCRs and HLA-C alleles showing the fewest.

The library was produced with the immunoSEQ multiplex PCR assay. For the multiplex PCR, a mixture combining 60 forward primers for TCR Vbeta segments and 13 reverse primers for TCR Jbeta segments was used. The CDR3 region of rearranged TCR beta genes was amplified from genomic DNA with a multiplex PCR assay. The amplified TCR beta libraries were sequenced on the Illumina HiSeq System as 87-base-pair reads. For the original study's pipeline: In a later analysis, roughly 80 million unique TCR beta chains were counted across the 650 to 750 repertoires, and approximately 9.9 million of these chains were shared by at least two donors. Raw reads were error-corrected and collapsed into unique sequences with a nearest-neighbor algorithm that merged closely related sequences to remove PCR and sequencing errors. Alignment of CDR3 sequences to IMGT reference sequences was used to assign V, D and J gene segments. For a sequence to be retained, at least a six-nucleotide match to both a V gene segment and a J gene segment was required. A rearrangement counted as productive if the CDR3 had no stop codons and remained in frame with V and J, and every other rearrangement counted as non-productive. CDR3 was defined according to IMGT convention as the region running from the second conserved V-encoded cysteine to the conserved J-encoded phenylalanine. Sequences without an unambiguous match to a single V gene segment were excluded from the earlier analysis of a few hundred of the donors. An earlier analysis of about 600 of the donors called V segments functional above 56.7% productive rearrangements and segregating when the between-donor standard deviation exceeded 5%. A statistical classification framework was developed to diagnose cytomegalovirus status using the catalog of TCR beta chain sequences. A later analysis assigned V and J genes by comparing TCR nucleotide sequences with IMGT/GENE-DB human TR gene sequences. In a later analysis, CDR3 sequences and most-parsimonious VDJ recombination scenarios were assigned using the TCRdist pipeline. In a later analysis, each TCR beta chain was defined by its CDR3 amino acid sequence together with its V-gene family, and reads lacking a unique V-gene family were excluded. To address suspected cross-contamination and a sequencing artifact, a later analysis removed 550 to 750 highly shared, low-generation-probability nucleotide sequences. In a later analysis, a clonal expansion index for each public chain was calculated from normalized within-repertoire ranks of inferred template counts. Generation probabilities in a later analysis came from a VDJ recombination model fitted to out-of-frame rearrangements, and those results were checked against IGoR. A later analysis scored TCR-TCR, TCR-HLA and TCR-CMV co-occurrence with hypergeometric tests, applying a repertoire-size bias correction to TCR pairs. In a later analysis, false discovery rates were estimated by permuting HLA or CMV assignments 20 times. In a later analysis, co-occurring TCRs were grouped using DBSCAN, and TCRdist sequence similarity was added for clustering within HLA-allele-positive subsets. Repertoires with fewer than 30,000 or more than 120,000 public chains were left out of co-occurrence clustering, as were five repertoires with anomalous nucleotide sharing. TCRdb re-hosts the immuneACCESS table, in-frame sequences only. Its copies lack some clones; in the studies checked, an unresolved V gene accounts for under half of them, and the cause for the rest is not known. The DNA gave D and trimming, while V, J and clone size come from that table. In all, the sample holds roughly 160,000 clones, and 80% to 85% of those were seen once. Of the sample, more than 7% falls within the top ten clones.

The cohort comprised 666 healthy bone marrow donors. All cohort members were sampled while nominally healthy, although unrecorded immune exposures were likely present. The donor tested CMV seropositive and was one of the 289 seropositive cohort members. A peripheral blood sample was collected from each donor, and TCR beta sequencing was performed on peripheral blood mononuclear cells. The Qiagen DNeasy Blood Extraction Kit was used to extract genomic DNA from the blood cell samples. As regards this clone: Its specific antigen is unknown. No much larger clone is present one base from it, and per-base qualities are unavailable.

The CDR3 starts with the cysteine, ends with the phenylalanine, and has 14 residues. Of all the DNA, just the CDR3 is kept, 42 bases in frame from base 1. CDR1 SGHTA and CDR2 FQGNSA were looked up in the germline V gene. Ends trimmed: V by 6 bases, J by 8 bases; bases unmatched to a gene: 7. This sequence was found in a male donor in good health and CMV-seropositive. Recombination connected TRBV7-2 to TRBJ1-6; the junction holds 7 bases that match TRBD1. Sample: PBMCs. The bases are TGTGCCAGCAGGTCGGACAGGTTGGATTCACCCCTCCACTTT. Its translation is CASRSDRLDSPLHF.